This is a list of T cell receptor beta chains from one sample in a study of early T cells in non-severe SARS-CoV-2 infection. TCRdb itself ran the 5' RACE reads through MiXCR, one entry per CDR3 protein. The sample contains approximately 39,000 distinct CDR3 sequences, approximately 9.1% of which appear only once. Sequencing used whole blood. The receptors were gathered from an adult who was a healthcare worker with PCR-confirmed SARS-CoV-2 infection or an uninfected control (not recorded which). Both conserved end residues are part of each CDR3. A D gene is named only where the DNA matches it firmly. Size is omitted from some rows. Given values are once, few, many or a class for expanded clones.

j_call: TRBJ2-4
d_call: TRBD1
v_call: TRBV18
clone_size: few
cdr3_nt: TGTGCCAGCTCACCACCGGACAGGGGAACGATAAACATTCAGTACTTC
cdr3_aa: CASSPPDRGTINIQYF

j_call: TRBJ2-5
d_call: TRBD1
v_call: TRBV29-1
clone_size: -
cdr3_nt: TGCAGCGTTTCGAGGGGGCGAGAGACCCAGTACTTC
cdr3_aa: CSVSRGRETQYF

j_call: TRBJ1-1
d_call: TRBD1
v_call: TRBV18
clone_size: many
cdr3_nt: TGTGCCAGCTCACCTGGCAGGGGGGCCCCGCTTGAAGCTTTCTTT
cdr3_aa: CASSPGRGAPLEAFF

j_call: TRBJ1-1
d_call: TRBD1
v_call: TRBV4-3
clone_size: -
cdr3_nt: TGCGCCAGCACAGTGGACAGGGGCTCCACTGAAGCTTTCTTT
cdr3_aa: CASTVDRGSTEAFF

j_call: TRBJ2-7
d_call: -
v_call: TRBV9
clone_size: many
cdr3_nt: TGTGCCAGCAGCGTTGCCCTCGGGCCCCAATACGAGCAGTACTTC
cdr3_aa: CASSVALGPQYEQYF

j_call: TRBJ2-3
d_call: TRBD2
v_call: TRBV5-1
clone_size: few
cdr3_nt: TGCGCCAGCAGCTTTGATAGCGGGGGAGCCGGAGATACGCAGTATTTT
cdr3_aa: CASSFDSGGAGDTQYF

j_call: TRBJ1-1
d_call: -
v_call: TRBV20-1
clone_size: few
cdr3_nt: TGCAGTGCTAGAGTACAGGGACGATGGCGTGCTGAAGCTTTCTTT
cdr3_aa: CSARVQGRWRAEAFF

j_call: TRBJ2-7
d_call: -
v_call: TRBV14
clone_size: many
cdr3_nt: TGTGCCAGCAGCCCAACACCTTTCTCCGGGCCCTCCTACGAGCAGTACTTC
cdr3_aa: CASSPTPFSGPSYEQYF

j_call: TRBJ1-1
d_call: -
v_call: TRBV12-3/TRBV12-4
clone_size: many
cdr3_nt: TGTGCCAGCAGTTTTCAGGGACGGGAAGCTTTCTTT
cdr3_aa: CASSFQGREAFF

j_call: TRBJ2-3
d_call: -
v_call: TRBV5-1
clone_size: many
cdr3_nt: TGCGCCAGCAGCTTGTCCGGTCTCGGCGCAGATACGCAGTATTTT
cdr3_aa: CASSLSGLGADTQYF

j_call: TRBJ1-1
d_call: -
v_call: TRBV11-2
clone_size: many
cdr3_nt: TGTGCCAGCAGCTTAGGAAGGCACGCTGAAGCTTTCTTT
cdr3_aa: CASSLGRHAEAFF

j_call: TRBJ1-1
d_call: TRBD1
v_call: TRBV20-1
clone_size: many
cdr3_nt: TGCAGTGCTAGAGAGGACAGGGGATCTGAAGCTTTCTTT
cdr3_aa: CSAREDRGSEAFF

j_call: TRBJ2-1
d_call: -
v_call: TRBV5-5
clone_size: many
cdr3_nt: TGTGCCAGCAGCTTGACTATGGGTCTGGCCTACAATGAGCAGTTCTTC
cdr3_aa: CASSLTMGLAYNEQFF

j_call: TRBJ1-2
d_call: -
v_call: TRBV5-1
clone_size: many
cdr3_nt: TGCGCCAGCAGCCCGTCCGGAGCTAACTATGGCTACACCTTC
cdr3_aa: CASSPSGANYGYTF

j_call: TRBJ2-5
d_call: -
v_call: TRBV9
clone_size: few
cdr3_nt: TGTGCCAGCAGCGTAGTCGGGGGCGGGTCAGAGACCCAGTACTTC
cdr3_aa: CASSVVGGGSETQYF

j_call: TRBJ2-1
d_call: -
v_call: TRBV7-9
clone_size: many
cdr3_nt: TGTGCCAGCAGCTTTGCTGGCAATGAGCAGTTCTTC
cdr3_aa: CASSFAGNEQFF

j_call: TRBJ2-1
d_call: TRBD2
v_call: TRBV9
clone_size: many
cdr3_nt: TGTGCCAGCAGCTTAGCGGGGTCGCCTTACAATGAGCAGTTCTTC
cdr3_aa: CASSLAGSPYNEQFF

j_call: TRBJ1-4
d_call: -
v_call: TRBV7-2
clone_size: -
cdr3_nt: TGTGCCAGCAGCTTAGCCGGAGCGCCCGAAAAACTGTTTTTT
cdr3_aa: CASSLAGAPEKLFF

j_call: TRBJ2-3
d_call: -
v_call: TRBV14
clone_size: -
cdr3_nt: TGTGCCAGCAGCCAAGCCCGAGGAGATACGCAGTATTTT
cdr3_aa: CASSQARGDTQYF

j_call: TRBJ2-7
d_call: TRBD2
v_call: TRBV20-1
clone_size: many
cdr3_nt: TGCAGTGCTGCCAGGCCGGGGGGGGAGCAGTACTTC
cdr3_aa: CSAARPGGEQYF

j_call: TRBJ2-3
d_call: TRBD1
v_call: TRBV20-1
clone_size: many
cdr3_nt: TGCAGTGCAGAAGGGACAGGGGGTACAGATACGCAGTATTTT
cdr3_aa: CSAEGTGGTDTQYF

j_call: TRBJ1-2
d_call: -
v_call: TRBV20-1
clone_size: medium-sized
cdr3_nt: TGCAGTGCTCGAGGGGATAATGGCTACACCTTC
cdr3_aa: CSARGDNGYTF

j_call: TRBJ1-2
d_call: -
v_call: TRBV25-1
clone_size: -
cdr3_nt: TGTGCCAGCAGTGAGGACAGAGACTACACCTTC
cdr3_aa: CASSEDRDYTF

j_call: TRBJ1-6
d_call: TRBD1
v_call: TRBV20-1
clone_size: few
cdr3_nt: TGCAGTGCTTCAGGGGGTAATTCACCCCTCCACTTT
cdr3_aa: CSASGGNSPLHF

j_call: TRBJ2-1
d_call: -
v_call: TRBV7-2
clone_size: -
cdr3_nt: TGTGCCAGCAGCTTCTTAGGCGCGAACTCCTACAATGAGCAGTTCTTC
cdr3_aa: CASSFLGANSYNEQFF

j_call: TRBJ1-1
d_call: -
v_call: TRBV5-1
clone_size: -
cdr3_nt: TGCGCCAGCAGCTTGGGCGCAGGGATTATGGGGACTGAAGCTTTCTTT
cdr3_aa: CASSLGAGIMGTEAFF